These 32 T cell receptor beta chains share one sample of origin, sequenced in a study of cytomegalovirus exposure and HLA in healthy donors. PCR primers comprised 60 Vbeta and 13 Jbeta primers. Clones were read by immunoSEQ multiplex PCR, and TCRdb kept only the in-frame ones, dropping some. The table includes under 150,000 clones, 60% to 85% detected once. Sample: PBMCs. The source of these receptors is a male donor in good health and CMV-seropositive.

This clone appeared once. The rearrangement links TRBV6-5 to TRBJ2-7, with TRBD2 matching over 8 bases. The V and J ends lost 6 bases and 3 bases, in that order; junction bases with no gene match: 4. The germline V gene encodes CDR1 MNHEY and CDR2 SVGAGI. The CDR3 has 13 amino acids. CDR3 DNA sequence: TGTGCCAGCAGGATAACTAGCGGCTACGAGCAGTACTTC. It codes for CASRITSGYEQYF.

This chain connects TRBV6-5 to TRBJ2-2, with a tentative D call TRBD2 (5 bases). Germline CDR1 and CDR2: MNHEY and SVGAGI. The V and J ends lost 0 bases and 0 bases respectively, with 8 bases between them. CDR3 length: 16 amino acids. CDR3 in amino acids: CASSYSRRANTGELFF. As DNA, the CDR3 is TGTGCCAGCAGTTACTCGAGGCGGGCGAACACCGGGGAGCTGTTTTTT.

V is TRBV7-9 and J is TRBJ2-5, with 8 positions matching TRBD1. Gene TRBJ2-7 matches the end of the DNA better, so the J call may be wrong. Germline loops: CDR1 SEHNR, CDR2 FQNEAQ (reference sequence). CDR3 length: 14 residues. In nucleotides, the CDR3 is TGTGCCAGCAGCTTATGGACAGGGACCTTCGAGCAGTACTTC. Residues: CASSLWTGTFEQYF.

This clone was counted only a few times. The chain combines TRBV7-9 with TRBJ1-1; 8 nucleotides align to TRBD1. CDR3 length: 15 residues. J gave up 0 bases and V 2 bases, and 2 bases lay outside the gene matches. The germline gives CDR1 SEHNR, CDR2 FQNEAQ (reference sequence). Here the CDR3 DNA reads TGTGCCAGCAGCTTATGGACAGGGTTGAACACTGAAGCTTTCTTT. It translates to CASSLWTGLNTEAFF.

The chain recombines TRBV19 with TRBJ1-1; 9 nucleotides align to TRBD1. The germline V gene has CDR1 LNHDA and CDR2 SQIVND (reference sequence). The CDR3 is 18 amino acids. J lost 3 bases, V lost 4 bases, and 15 bases had no gene match. The DNA for the CDR3 is TGTGCCAGTAGTAACCACCGGGACAGGGCCCGGTGGGACACTGAAGCTTTCTTT. This translates into CASSNHRDRARWDTEAFF.

The V and J genes are TRBV7-9 and TRBJ1-1, with TRBD1 as a possible D gene (5 bases). The germline CDR1 and CDR2 sequences are SEHNR and FQNEAQ (reference sequence). Between the trimmed V and J ends, which lost 1 base and 3 bases, there was a span of 12 bases. This CDR3 region has 15 residues. CDR3 protein: CASSLGAGRDTEAFF. CDR3 nucleotides: TGTGCCAGCAGCTTAGGGGCAGGGAGGGACACTGAAGCTTTCTTT.

The V call is TRBV25-1, the J call TRBJ2-5, with D tentatively TRBD2 (6 bases). Germline V gene lookup returns CDR1 MGHDK and CDR2 SYGVNS. CDR3 length: 16 residues. V lost 5 bases to trimming and J lost 3 bases, with 19 bases between them. CDR3 coding DNA: TGTGCCAGCAGTCGCGGGGAGGCCGGGGCGGAAGAGACCCAGTACTTC. This encodes CASSRGEAGAEETQYF.

The J gene is TRBJ2-1, the V gene TRBV27, with TRBD2 matching 10 bases. Germline V gene lookup returns CDR1 MNHEY and CDR2 SMNVEV (reference sequence). After removal of 4 bases from V and 1 base from J, the junction contained 4 bases not matched to a gene. The CDR3 is 16 residues long. CDR3 loop: CASSSPTSGSYNEQFF. The DNA for the CDR3 is TGTGCCAGCAGTTCCCCGACTAGCGGGTCCTACAATGAGCAGTTCTTC.

This clone was seen only once. This rearrangement joins TRBV6-5 to TRBJ2-5, with 14 bases fitting TRBD2. Unmatched junction bases numbered 2, after V lost 0 bases and J lost 5 bases. CDR1 and CDR2 from the germline V gene are MNHEY and SVGAGI. This CDR3 comprises 16 residues. This CDR3 is CASSYSTSGGAETQYF. CDR3 nucleotide sequence: TGTGCCAGCAGTTACTCGACTAGCGGGGGGGCTGAGACCCAGTACTTC.

This clone was observed a single time. The rearrangement joins TRBV6-6 to TRBJ2-5, with D perhaps TRBD1 (5 bases). The J call is doubtful: the DNA matches TRBJ2-7 better. Germline V gene data show CDR1 as MNHNY and CDR2 as SVGAGI (reference sequence). The CDR3 has 14 residues. In nucleotides, the CDR3 is TGTGCCAGCAGTTACGAGGCAGGGTCCTACGAGCAGTACTTC. Protein sequence: CASSYEAGSYEQYF.

The chain has TRBV19 and TRBJ2-7; 10 nucleotides agree with TRBD2. CDR3 length equals 16 residues. The trim removed 1 base at V and 3 bases at J, leaving 6 bases unmatched. The germline CDR1 and CDR2 sequences are LNHDA and SQIVND (reference sequence). This chain's CDR3 is CASSIAPSGRSYEQYF. The CDR3 DNA sequence: TGTGCCAGTAGTATAGCCCCTAGCGGGAGAAGCTACGAGCAGTACTTC. Complete variable domain (other parts from reference TRBV19 and TRBJ2-7): DGGITQSPKYLFRKEGQNVTLSCEQNLNHDAMYWYRQDPGQGLRLIYYSQIVNDFQKGDIAEGYSVSREKKESFPLTVTSAQKNPTAFYLCASSIAPSGRSYEQYFGPGTRLTVT.

The chain recombines TRBV4-1 with TRBJ2-2, with 8 bases matching TRBD2. CDR1 is MGHRA and CDR2 is YSYEKL in the germline V gene. After removal of 0 bases from V and 5 bases from J, the junction contained 2 bases not matched to a gene. The CDR3 is made up of 15 amino acids. The CDR3: CASSQDLAGTGELFF. The CDR3 region has the DNA TGCGCCAGCAGCCAAGATTTAGCGGGGACCGGGGAGCTGTTTTTT.

The J gene is TRBJ2-3, the V gene TRBV5-1; 8 nucleotides agree with TRBD1. This CDR3 contains 14 residues. V lost 1 base and J lost 6; bases outside the gene matches: 4. Per the germline V gene, CDR1 is SGHRS and CDR2 is YFSETQ. In DNA form, the CDR3 reads TGCGCCAGCAGCTTGAGGCAGGGGGCCGATACGCAGTATTTT. Translation: CASSLRQGADTQYF.

This clone was counted a single time. This rearrangement joins TRBV5-6 to TRBJ2-1; 8 bases fit TRBD1. Germline-derived CDR1 and CDR2 are SGHDT and YYEEEE. The CDR3 totals 13 residues. The V gene end was trimmed by 0 bases and the J gene end by 12 bases; junction bases not matched to a gene: 5. CDR3 region: CASSLAGGAGQFF. CDR3 sequence (DNA): TGTGCCAGCAGCTTGGCAGGGGGCGCCGGGCAGTTCTTC.

The chain links TRBV7-6 to TRBJ2-7; D is undetermined. This CDR3 comprises 15 residues. Germline lookup yields CDR1 SGHVS and CDR2 FNYEAQ. The V gene lost 2 bases and the J gene lost 5 bases, with 16 bases spanning the gap. CDR3 DNA sequence: TGTGCCAGCAGCTTATACTCGAGCCTCTCGGACGAGCAGTACTTC. Residues: CASSLYSSLSDEQYF.

The chain employs TRBV19 and TRBJ1-2; D remains unclear. The CDR3 is made up of 12 amino acids. CDR1 is LNHDA, CDR2 SQIVND, per germline (reference sequence). The V end lost 7 bases, the J end lost 0 bases, and 6 bases lay between the germline ends. The CDR3 region is CASIGANYGYTF. The CDR3, as DNA: TGTGCCAGTATCGGGGCTAACTATGGCTACACCTTC.

This chain links TRBV29-1 with TRBJ1-1; D is ambiguous. Per the germline V gene, CDR1 is SQVTM and CDR2 is ANQGSEA. This CDR3 spans 13 amino acids. V was pared by 6 bases and J by 0 bases, with 11 bases between. The CDR3 sequence: CSVAAGLNTEAFF. The CDR3 DNA reads as TGCAGCGTCGCGGCGGGTTTGAACACTGAAGCTTTCTTT.

The V and J genes are TRBV10-3 and TRBJ2-7, with a tentative D call TRBD1 (5 bases). CDR1 and CDR2 from the germline V gene are ENHRY and SYGVKD. CDR3 length equals 14 residues. V gave up 0 bases and J gave up 3 bases, with 9 bases separating them. Written as DNA, the CDR3 is TGTGCCATCAGTGAGTCGGCAGGGAACTACGAGCAGTACTTC. It encodes CAISESAGNYEQYF.

This clone was counted between two and nine times. V gene TRBV5-1 combines with J gene TRBJ2-1; 13 nucleotides line up with TRBD2. CDR1 is SGHRS, CDR2 YFSETQ, per germline. The CDR3 consists of 18 residues. The ends lost 4 bases at V and 0 bases at J; junction bases unmatched: 7. The CDR3 DNA sequence: TGCGCCAGCAGCAGGACTAGCGGGAGAACCAACTCCTACAATGAGCAGTTCTTC. Residues: CASSRTSGRTNSYNEQFF.

This clone was seen only once. The rearrangement joins TRBV21-1 to TRBJ2-7; the table's TRBD1 call for D was not verified on the DNA. TRBV21-1 corresponds to a pseudogene. CDR3 size: 12 residues. The DNA of the CDR3 is TGTGCCAGCGGTCAGGGGTTGTACGAGCAGTACTTC. Translated, it gives CASGQGLYEQYF.

The chain combines TRBV7-3 with TRBJ2-1, with D tentatively TRBD2 (7 bases). Per the germline V gene, CDR1 is SGHTA and CDR2 is FQGTGA. The length of the CDR3 is 13 residues. The V and J ends lost 2 bases and 8 bases respectively, with 10 bases between them. Written as DNA, the CDR3 is TGTGCCAGCAGCTTAGGCGGGGGCTATGAGCAGTTCTTC. Translated: CASSLGGGYEQFF.

The chain has TRBV23-1 and TRBJ1-6, with 11 bases that match TRBD1. TRBV23-1 is filed as an ORF, its function uncertain. Losses at the gene ends were 1 base for V and 8 bases for J; bases not matched to a gene: 16. The CDR3 spans 20 residues. Here the CDR3 reads CASSQLEGQGARKEYSPLHF. The CDR3, as DNA: TGCGCCAGCAGTCAATTGGAAGGACAGGGGGCGAGGAAGGAGTATTCACCCCTCCACTTT.

This chain links TRBV19 with TRBJ1-6; D gene uncertain. The ends were cut back, 4 bases at V and 1 base at J, with 5 bases in the middle. Germline lookup yields CDR1 LNHDA and CDR2 SQIVND (reference sequence). This CDR3 region has 14 residues. CDR3 sequence: CASSKLSYNSPLHF. For the CDR3, the DNA is TGTGCCAGTAGTAAGCTGTCCTATAATTCACCCCTCCACTTT.

The chain links TRBV5-4 to TRBJ2-2; weak D call: TRBD2 (7 bases). The germline V and J ends were trimmed by 4 bases and 2 bases, with 18 bases remaining between them. Germline CDR1 SGHNT, CDR2 YYREEE (reference sequence). The CDR3 has 17 amino acids. CDR3 nucleotide sequence: TGTGCCAGCAGCCAAATAGGGGGGGCCCTTAACACCGGGGAGCTGTTTTTT. Its protein product is CASSQIGGALNTGELFF.

The V gene is TRBV5-1, the J gene TRBJ2-5; 9 bases map to TRBD2. The germline V gene encodes CDR1 SGHRS and CDR2 YFSETQ. The trim removed 0 bases at V and 4 bases at J, leaving 4 bases unmatched. The length of the CDR3 is 15 residues. CDR3 region: CASSLGGGAGETQYF. As DNA, the CDR3 is TGCGCCAGCAGCTTGGGCGGGGGGGCAGGAGAGACCCAGTACTTC.

Comments on this clone: This is likely a read error, given that the CDR3 carries no conserved phenylalanine or tryptophan at its end. The chain links TRBV7-9 to TRBJ2-7, with 11 positions matching TRBD2. This CDR3 is 15 amino acids long. The ends lost 5 bases at V and 2 bases at J; junction bases unmatched: 5. The germline CDR1 and CDR2 sequences are SEHNR and FQNEAQ (reference sequence). The CDR3 loop reads CASSPTSGSPYEQYL. As DNA, the CDR3 is TGTGCCAGCAGCCCTACTAGCGGGAGTCCCTACGAGCAGTACCTC.

J is TRBJ1-3 and V is TRBV18; 7 bases are shared with TRBD1. The CDR3 has 16 residues. Germline V gene data show CDR1 as KGHSH and CDR2 as LQKENI. Germline trimming cut 3 bases from V and 4 bases from J; bases unmatched to any gene: 9. DNA of the CDR3: TGTGCCAGCTCACCTTTAGGGGGCTTTGTCGGAAACACCATATATTTT. It codes for CASSPLGGFVGNTIYF.

In its sample, this clone was seen once. This chain connects TRBV10-3 to TRBJ1-2; weak D call: TRBD1 (5 bases). The CDR3 has 14 residues. V was clipped by 6 bases and J by 0 bases, with 11 bases between them. Germline values: CDR1 ENHRY, CDR2 SYGVKD. The CDR3 reads CAISEGEANYGYTF. CDR3 sequence (DNA): TGTGCCATCAGCGAAGGGGAGGCTAACTATGGCTACACCTTC.

The J gene is TRBJ2-2, the V gene TRBV28, with TRBD2 as a possible D gene (5 bases). Trimming pared 9 bases from V and 2 bases from J, leaving 10 bases between. Germline lookup yields CDR1 MDHEN and CDR2 SYDVKM. The CDR3 runs to 13 residues. This chain's CDR3 is CASGLVNTGELFF. DNA for the CDR3: TGTGCCAGTGGACTCGTTAACACCGGGGAGCTGTTTTTT. The entire variable domain, with the rest obtained from reference TRBV28 and TRBJ2-2, is as follows: DVKVTQSSRYLVKRTGEKVFLECVQDMDHENMFWYRQDPGLGLRLIYFSYDVKMKEKGDIPEGYSVSREKKERFSLILESASTNQTSMYLCASGLVNTGELFFGEGSRLTVL.

The CDR3 protein is CSASSGGAIRNIQYF. DNA for the CDR3: TGCAGCGCATCTAGCGGGGGGGCAATTCGTAACATTCAGTACTTC. The rearrangement uses TRBV29-1 and TRBJ2-4, with TRBD2 matching 12 bases. The V gene's germline CDR1 is SQVTM and CDR2 ANQGSEA. The CDR3 contains 15 residues. The J segment lost 7 bases and the V segment lost 7 bases, leaving 11 bases of the junction unmatched.

The chain uses TRBV5-1 and TRBJ2-7; 13 bases agree with TRBD2. The germline V gene has CDR1 SGHRS and CDR2 YFSETQ. The V segment lost 4 bases and the J segment 1 base; nucleotides outside the gene matches: 8. The CDR3 covers 17 residues. The CDR3 spells CASSPSTSGRPSYEQYF. In nucleotides, the CDR3 is TGCGCCAGCAGCCCGTCGACTAGCGGGAGGCCATCCTACGAGCAGTACTTC.

The chain has TRBV30 and TRBJ1-4; 9 nucleotides line up with TRBD1. The CDR3 has 14 amino acids. The germline gives CDR1 GTSNPN, CDR2 SVGIG (reference sequence). V shed 7 bases, J shed 2 bases, and the junction held 5 bases outside the gene matches. The DNA of the CDR3 is TGTGCCTACACACAGGGGGCCACTAATGAAAAACTGTTTTTT. Amino acids: CAYTQGATNEKLFF. Variable domain in full (rest from reference TRBV30 and TRBJ1-4): SQTIHQWPATLVQPVGSPLSLECTVEGTSNPNLYWYRQAAGRGLQLLFYSVGIGQISSEVPQNLSASRPQDRQFILSSKKLLLSDSGFYLCAYTQGATNEKLFFGSGTQLSVL.